Listed below are T cell receptor beta chains from one sample, sequenced in a study of cytomegalovirus exposure and HLA in healthy donors. TCRdb's table, derived via immunoSEQ multiplex PCR, lists solely in-frame clones and lacks some. The table shows 150,000 to 200,000 clones, with roughly 88% occurring only once. The material sequenced was PBMCs. These receptors all stem from a woman between 18 and 29 years old in good health and CMV-seronegative. The CDR3 runs from the conserved cysteine through the conserved F or W.

j_call	v_call	cdr3_aa
TRBJ1-1	TRBV6-1	CASSHGGAGEAFF
TRBJ1-2	TRBV27	CASRFIQGGLNGYTF
TRBJ1-6	TRBV28	CASSLGPQGQLYNSPLHF
TRBJ2-2	TRBV6-5	CASSPQIQAGELFF
TRBJ1-2	TRBV2	CASGPNYGYTF
TRBJ1-3	TRBV11-3	CASSLGGGSGNTIYF
TRBJ1-1	TRBV11-2	CASSLVRGAYTEAFF
TRBJ2-6	TRBV19	CASKETGGSGANGLTF
TRBJ1-5	TRBV28	CASSHSTGGYSNQPQHF
TRBJ2-5	TRBV4-1	CASSRVRDRTQETQYF
TRBJ1-5	TRBV16	CASSHGSSNQPQHF
TRBJ1-2	TRBV30	CAWSAGQGVMGYTF
TRBJ1-1	TRBV6-1	CASSPVSGDTEAFF
TRBJ2-1	TRBV10-2	CASRLAGDLNQFF
TRBJ1-4	TRBV15	CATSSYRTGTEKLFF
TRBJ2-7	TRBV28	CASSRLGGQGYEQYF
TRBJ2-7	TRBV12-1	CASSFTHRVHEQYF
TRBJ2-3	TRBV18	CASSPARESTDTQYF
TRBJ1-5	TRBV27	CASRKSRVSDQPQHF
TRBJ1-2	TRBV7-9	CSSSLADRVVFYGYTF
TRBJ2-1	TRBV7-3	CASSPQPNVGNEQFF
TRBJ1-2	TRBV30	CAWSVLGRVHGYTF
TRBJ1-2	TRBV23-1	CATNDDRANYGYTF
TRBJ2-3	TRBV30	CAWSFSGGGTQYF
TRBJ1-3	TRBV5-4	CASSLGHSFSGNTIYF
TRBJ1-2	TRBV28	CASSSMTGAFGYGYTF
-	TRBV7-9	CASSSGGAGYEQYF
TRBJ1-1	TRBV6-1	CASTPGRRWTEAFF
TRBJ1-2	TRBV5-1	CASSQGQGAGGYTF
TRBJ1-2	TRBV7-3	CASSPRGGGEGYTF
TRBJ1-4	TRBV5-1	CASSFGGGNEKLFF
TRBJ2-3	TRBV4-1	CASSQTNQGFSTDTQYF
TRBJ2-1	TRBV6-5	CASRQGNEQFF
TRBJ1-5	TRBV5-5	CASSLQGAGQPQHF
TRBJ1-3	TRBV7-8	CASSLRTAFSGNTIYF
TRBJ1-2	TRBV19	CASSPTPGQRVNYGYTF
TRBJ2-7	TRBV10-1	CASSESGQRYEQYF
TRBJ1-5	TRBV6-6	CASSFPGGGSNQPQHF
TRBJ1-1	TRBV5-1	CASSLTGPRAAFF
TRBJ2-2	TRBV2	CASRLQGITGELFF
TRBJ1-1	TRBV9	CASSPPGGGTVNTEAFF
TRBJ2-4	TRBV15	CATSREAKNSQYF
TRBJ2-1	TRBV28	CASTPGGGLINEQFF
TRBJ2-5	TRBV6-5	CASSYGPIPQETQYF
TRBJ2-7	TRBV5-4	CASSPGTRYEQYF
TRBJ2-7	TRBV5-1	CASSLLAQGRYEQYF
TRBJ2-1	TRBV11-2	CASSLELAGGSYNEQFF
TRBJ1-5	TRBV6-6	CASRPTGEQQPQHF
TRBJ1-1	TRBV6-1	CAISEGRISEAFF
TRBJ2-7	TRBV27	CASSSDRGRLTYEQYF
TRBJ1-5	TRBV6-5	CASSWTINQPQHF
TRBJ2-2	TRBV30	CAWSPRTSDGAGELFF
TRBJ1-1	TRBV30	CAWSRRRGTHEHTEAFF
TRBJ2-5	TRBV28	CASSFPPPQETQYF
TRBJ1-6	TRBV7-9	CSSSSRDFRTYYNSPLHF